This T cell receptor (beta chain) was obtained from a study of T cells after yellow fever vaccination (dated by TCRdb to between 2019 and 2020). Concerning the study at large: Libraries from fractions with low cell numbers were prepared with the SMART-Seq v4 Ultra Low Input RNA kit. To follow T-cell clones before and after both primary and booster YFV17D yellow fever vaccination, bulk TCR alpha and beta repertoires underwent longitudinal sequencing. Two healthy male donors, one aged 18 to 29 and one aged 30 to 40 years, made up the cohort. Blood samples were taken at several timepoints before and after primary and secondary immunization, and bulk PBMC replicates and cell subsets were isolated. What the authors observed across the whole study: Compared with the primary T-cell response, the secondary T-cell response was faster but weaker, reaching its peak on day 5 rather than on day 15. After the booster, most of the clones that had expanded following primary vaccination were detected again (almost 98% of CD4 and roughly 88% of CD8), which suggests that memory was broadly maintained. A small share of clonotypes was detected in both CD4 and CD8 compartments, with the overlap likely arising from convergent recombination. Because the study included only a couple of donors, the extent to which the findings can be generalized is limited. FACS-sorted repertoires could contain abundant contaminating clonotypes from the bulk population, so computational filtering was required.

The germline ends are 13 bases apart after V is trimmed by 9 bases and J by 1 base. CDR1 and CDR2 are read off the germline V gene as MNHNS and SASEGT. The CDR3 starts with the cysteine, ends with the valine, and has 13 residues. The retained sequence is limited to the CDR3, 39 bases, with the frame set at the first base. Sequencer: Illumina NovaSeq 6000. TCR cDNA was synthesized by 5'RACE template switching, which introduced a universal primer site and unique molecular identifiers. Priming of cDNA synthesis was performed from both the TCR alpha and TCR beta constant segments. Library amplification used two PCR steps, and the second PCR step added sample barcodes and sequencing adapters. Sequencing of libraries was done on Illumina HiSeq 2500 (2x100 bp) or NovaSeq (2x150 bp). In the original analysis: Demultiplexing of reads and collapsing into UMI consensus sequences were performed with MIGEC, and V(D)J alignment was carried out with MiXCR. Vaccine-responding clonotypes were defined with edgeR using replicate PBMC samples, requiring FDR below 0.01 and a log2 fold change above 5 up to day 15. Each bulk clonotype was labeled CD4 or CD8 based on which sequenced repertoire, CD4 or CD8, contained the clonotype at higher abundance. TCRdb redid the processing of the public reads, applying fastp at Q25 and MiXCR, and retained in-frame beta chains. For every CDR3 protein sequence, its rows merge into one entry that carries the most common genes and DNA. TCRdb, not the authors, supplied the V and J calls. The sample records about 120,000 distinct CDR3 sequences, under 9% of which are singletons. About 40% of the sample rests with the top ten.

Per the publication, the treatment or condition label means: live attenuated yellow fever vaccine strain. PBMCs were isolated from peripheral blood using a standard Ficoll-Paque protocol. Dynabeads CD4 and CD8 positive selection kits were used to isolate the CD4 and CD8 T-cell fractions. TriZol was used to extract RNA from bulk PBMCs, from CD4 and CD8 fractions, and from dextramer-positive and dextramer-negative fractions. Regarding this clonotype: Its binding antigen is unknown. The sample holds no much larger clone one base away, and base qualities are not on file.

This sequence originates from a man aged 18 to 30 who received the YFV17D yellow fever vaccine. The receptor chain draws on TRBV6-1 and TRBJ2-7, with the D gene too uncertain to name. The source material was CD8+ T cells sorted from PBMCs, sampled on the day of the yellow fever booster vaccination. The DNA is TGTGCCAGTTTGCCCTCCGGGTCCTACGAGCAGTACGTC. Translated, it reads CASLPSGSYEQYV.